The 18 T cell receptor beta chains given below trace back to one sample, sequenced in a study of blood T cell repertoires in COVID-19. TCRdb keeps only in-frame clones here, not all; method: immunoSEQ multiplex PCR. This table holds 220,000 or so clones, approximately 90% found once. Sequences were obtained from peripheral blood. These receptor sequences come from a man in his sixties with COVID-19, enrolled during active disease.

This clone was picked up one time. This chain joins TRBV5-6 and TRBJ1-1; weak D call: TRBD1 (6 bases). Germline loops: CDR1 SGHDT, CDR2 YYEEEE. V lost 0 bases to trimming and J lost 4 bases, with 13 bases between them. This CDR3 spans 15 amino acids. The DNA of the CDR3 is TGTGCCAGCAGCTTGGGTTCAGGGGCGGTCACTGAAGCTTTCTTT. This translates into CASSLGSGAVTEAFF.

The chain couples TRBV7-8 to TRBJ2-3; 7 nucleotides agree with TRBD2. This CDR3 region has 14 residues. Germline V gene sequence: CDR1 SGHVS, CDR2 FQNEAQ. Trimming took 3 bases from V and 0 from J; bases not matched to a gene: 0. CDR3 residues: CASSFSGSTDTQYF. The DNA of the CDR3 is TGTGCCAGCAGCTTTAGCGGGAGCACAGATACGCAGTATTTT.

The rearrangement uses TRBV7-3 and TRBJ2-1; 11 bases are shared with TRBD2. The V segment lost 5 bases and the J segment 6 bases; nucleotides outside the gene matches: 6. This CDR3 is 15 amino acids long. The germline CDR1 and CDR2 sequences are SGHTA and FQGTGA. The CDR3 DNA is TGTGCCAGCAGCCGCGGGACTAGCGGAACCAATGAGCAGTTCTTC. The encoded protein is CASSRGTSGTNEQFF.

The chain recombines TRBV6-5 with TRBJ2-1, with TRBD2 identical over 8 bases. J gave up 8 bases and V 0 bases, and 9 bases lay outside the gene matches. The CDR3 is made up of 16 amino acids. Germline V gives CDR1 MNHEY, CDR2 SVGAGI. The CDR3 DNA reads as TGTGCCAGCAGTTACTCGGCGGGACTAGTATTTCATGAGCAGTTCTTC. It codes for CASSYSAGLVFHEQFF.

The gene calls are TRBV29-1 and TRBJ1-5; D gene ambiguous. There are 13 residues in the CDR3. CDR1 is SQVTM, CDR2 ANQGSEA, per germline. The V and J ends lost 7 bases and 6 bases respectively, with 16 bases between them. The CDR3 bases are TGCAGCGCTGAGGCCGGGAATGGTCAGCCCCAGCATTTT. Protein: CSAEAGNGQPQHF. Full variable domain (missing parts from reference TRBV29-1 and TRBJ1-5): SAVISQKPSRDICQRGTSLTIQCQVDSQVTMMFWYRQQPGQSLTLIATANQGSEATYESGFVIDKFPISRPNLTFSTLTVSNMSPEDSSIYLCSAEAGNGQPQHFGDGTRLSIL.

The CDR3 DNA follows: TGTGCCAGCAGTTTAGCCAGGGGGCGGGTTGGCTACACCTTC. Its protein product is CASSLARGRVGYTF. The chain links TRBV27 to TRBJ1-2, with 8 bases identical to TRBD1. The germline V gene has CDR1 MNHEY and CDR2 SMNVEV (reference sequence). V lost 2 bases to trimming and J lost 7 bases; unmatched junction nucleotides: 6. The CDR3 is 14 residues long.

The rearrangement uses TRBV4-1 and TRBJ2-3; 10 nucleotides agree with TRBD1. Trimming at V came to 2 bases and at J to 5 bases, leaving 10 bases not matched to a gene. The CDR3 spans 17 residues. CDR1 is MGHRA and CDR2 is YSYEKL in the germline V gene. This chain's CDR3 is CASSQPGRDRGGDTQYF. The CDR3 DNA reads TGCGCCAGCAGCCAACCTGGACGGGACAGGGGTGGAGATACGCAGTATTTT.

The chain links TRBV3-1 (or the pseudogene TRBV3-2) to TRBJ2-1; the D is unclear. The CDR3 has 11 amino acids. V shed 1 base and J shed 10 bases, with 5 bases lying between them. The germline V gene has CDR1 LGHDT and CDR2 YNNKEL (reference sequence). CDR3 region: CASSQAQEQFF. The CDR3 region has the DNA TGTGCCAGCAGCCAAGCCCAGGAGCAGTTCTTC.

The V call is TRBV2, the J call TRBJ2-1; D uncertain. The length of the CDR3 is 13 residues. Trimming took 2 bases from V and 6 from J, leaving 8 bases between them. Per the germline V gene, CDR1 is SNHLY and CDR2 is FYNNEI. The CDR3 loop reads CASSELPGNEQFF. The DNA of the CDR3 is TGTGCCAGCAGTGAACTCCCGGGCAATGAGCAGTTCTTC.

The chain uses TRBV5-1 and TRBJ2-5; 8 bases are shared with TRBD2. This CDR3 has 16 residues. Germline CDR1 is SGHRS and CDR2 is YFSETQ. The ends lost 0 bases at V and 7 bases at J; junction bases unmatched: 11. The CDR3 sequence is CASSLDLASGSGTQYF. The CDR3 DNA is TGCGCCAGCAGCTTGGATCTGGCTAGCGGGTCGGGGACCCAGTACTTC.

CDR3 region: CASRSQAGGPNEQFF. The CDR3 nucleotides read TGTGCCAGCCGGTCCCAAGCGGGAGGGCCGAATGAGCAGTTCTTC. The chain employs TRBV28 and TRBJ2-1; 10 bases match TRBD2. With 8 bases clipped from V and 7 bases from J, the junction kept 11 bases outside the gene matches. CDR1 is MDHEN and CDR2 is SYDVKM in the germline V gene. The CDR3 totals 15 residues.

The rearrangement joins TRBV3-1 (or the pseudogene TRBV3-2) to TRBJ2-1; tentatively, D is TRBD2 (6 bases). The CDR3 contains 18 residues. Germline V gene data show CDR1 as LGHDT and CDR2 as YNNKEL (reference sequence). Trimming took 0 bases from V and 3 from J, leaving 18 bases between them. CDR3 nucleotides: TGTGCCAGCAGCCAAGATCCCCCCGGGACTTCCTTCTACAATGAGCAGTTCTTC. This codes for CASSQDPPGTSFYNEQFF.

The rearrangement links TRBV18 to TRBJ2-7; 11 positions agree with TRBD1. With V trimmed by 3 bases and J by 0 bases, 4 bases remained unmatched. Germline CDR1 reads KGHSH; CDR2 reads LQKENI. The CDR3 is 16 residues long. CDR3 region: CASSPQGTGGSYEQYF. The CDR3 DNA is TGTGCCAGCTCACCGCAAGGGACAGGGGGCTCCTACGAGCAGTACTTC.

The chain uses TRBV7-2 and TRBJ1-2, with TRBD1 matching 10 bases. V dropped 2 bases and J dropped 3; count of bases not matched to a gene: 3. This CDR3 has 15 residues. CDR1 and CDR2 from the germline V gene are SGHTA and FQGNSA. CDR3 sequence (DNA): TGTGCCAGCAGCTTAAAGACAGGGGGCGACTATGGCTACACCTTC. This codes for CASSLKTGGDYGYTF.

This clone was seen once. V is TRBV6-6 and J is TRBJ2-2, with TRBD1 matching over 9 bases. This CDR3 comprises 16 residues. Germline V gene sequence: CDR1 MNHNY, CDR2 SVGAGI (reference sequence). With 4 bases clipped from V and 3 bases from J, the junction kept 6 bases outside the gene matches. CDR3 sequence: CASSSTGTGYTGELFF. The DNA for the CDR3 is TGTGCCAGCAGTTCCACCGGGACAGGGTACACCGGGGAGCTGTTTTTT.

This clone has only one observation. The rearrangement links TRBV4-1 to TRBJ1-5; TRBD1 agrees at 11 bases. The V gene end was trimmed by 1 base and the J gene end by 1 base; junction bases not matched to a gene: 9. Germline lookup yields CDR1 MGHRA and CDR2 YSYEKL. The length of the CDR3 is 19 residues. In DNA, the CDR3 is TGCGCCAGCAGCCAAGGCTGGACAGGGGGCAGGAGGAGCAATCAGCCCCAGCATTTT. It translates to CASSQGWTGGRRSNQPQHF.

The V call is TRBV28, the J call TRBJ1-1; D gene unclear. Germline V gene data show CDR1 as MDHEN and CDR2 as SYDVKM. Trimming took 2 bases from V and 10 from J, leaving 17 bases between them. The CDR3 loop spans 14 amino acids. The CDR3 protein is CASSLGGPQSGAFF. The CDR3, as DNA: TGTGCCAGCAGTTTAGGCGGACCCCAGAGCGGAGCTTTCTTT.

The sample holds a few counts of this clone. The same CDR3 can be traced to other DNA sequences in this sample. The chain combines TRBV30 with TRBJ1-5; 7 bases are a match to TRBD1. The J segment lost 7 bases and the V segment lost 2 bases, leaving 5 bases of the junction unmatched. The CDR3 runs to 13 residues. Per germline, CDR1 GTSNPN and CDR2 SVGIG (reference sequence). The CDR3 reads CAWSRQGGQPQHF. Here the CDR3 DNA reads TGTGCCTGGAGTCGACAGGGAGGACAGCCCCAGCATTTT.